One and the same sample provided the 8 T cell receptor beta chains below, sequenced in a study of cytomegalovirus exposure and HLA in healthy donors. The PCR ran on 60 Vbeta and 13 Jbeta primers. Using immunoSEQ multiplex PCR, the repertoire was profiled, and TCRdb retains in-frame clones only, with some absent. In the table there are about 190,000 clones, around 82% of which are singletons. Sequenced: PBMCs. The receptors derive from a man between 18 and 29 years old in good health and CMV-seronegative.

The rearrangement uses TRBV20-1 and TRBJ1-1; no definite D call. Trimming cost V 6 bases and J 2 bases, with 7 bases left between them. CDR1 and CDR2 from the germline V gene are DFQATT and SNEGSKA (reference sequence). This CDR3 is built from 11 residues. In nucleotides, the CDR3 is TGCAGTGCCCCAATTAACACTGAAGCTTTCTTT. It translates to CSAPINTEAFF.

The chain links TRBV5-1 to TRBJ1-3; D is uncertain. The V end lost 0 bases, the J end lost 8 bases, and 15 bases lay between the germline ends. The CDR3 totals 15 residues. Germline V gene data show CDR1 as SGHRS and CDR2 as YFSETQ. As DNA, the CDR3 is TGCGCCAGCAGCTTGGCGGCAGGCTCCCAGGACACCATATATTTT. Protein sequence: CASSLAAGSQDTIYF. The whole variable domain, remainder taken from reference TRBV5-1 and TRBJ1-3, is KAGVTQTPRYLIKTRGQQVTLSCSPISGHRSVSWYQQTPGQGLQFLFEYFSETQRNKGNFPGRFSGRQFSNSRSEMNVSTLELGDSALYLCASSLAAGSQDTIYFGEGSWLTVV.

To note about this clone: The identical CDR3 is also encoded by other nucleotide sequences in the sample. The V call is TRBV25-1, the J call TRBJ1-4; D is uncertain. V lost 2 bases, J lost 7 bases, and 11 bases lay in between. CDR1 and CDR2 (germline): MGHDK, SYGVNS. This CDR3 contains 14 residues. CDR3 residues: CASSERAGGEKLFF. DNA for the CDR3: TGTGCCAGCAGTGAACGTGCAGGAGGTGAAAAACTGTTTTTT.

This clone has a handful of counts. In nucleotides, the CDR3 is TGTGCCAGCTCACCCTCAGGGTACTCTGGAAACACCATATATTTT. This sequence encodes CASSPSGYSGNTIYF. This chain links TRBV18 with TRBJ1-3; D might be TRBD1 (5 bases). CDR1 is KGHSH, CDR2 LQKENI, per germline. Trimming stripped 3 bases from V and 0 bases from J, with 9 bases between. The CDR3 is made up of 15 amino acids.

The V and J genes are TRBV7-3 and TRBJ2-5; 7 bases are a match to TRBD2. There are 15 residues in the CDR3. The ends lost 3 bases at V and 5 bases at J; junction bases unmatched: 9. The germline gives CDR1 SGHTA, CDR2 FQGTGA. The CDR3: CASSLGGSGGETQYF. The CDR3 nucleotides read TGTGCCAGCAGCTTGGGGGGGTCCGGTGGTGAGACCCAGTACTTC.

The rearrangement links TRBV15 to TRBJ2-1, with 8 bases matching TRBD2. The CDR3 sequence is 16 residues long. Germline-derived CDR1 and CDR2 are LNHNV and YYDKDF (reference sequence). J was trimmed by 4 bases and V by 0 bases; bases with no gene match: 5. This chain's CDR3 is CATSRDSPSGYNEQFF. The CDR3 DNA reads TGTGCCACCAGCAGAGATTCGCCTAGCGGGTACAATGAGCAGTTCTTC.

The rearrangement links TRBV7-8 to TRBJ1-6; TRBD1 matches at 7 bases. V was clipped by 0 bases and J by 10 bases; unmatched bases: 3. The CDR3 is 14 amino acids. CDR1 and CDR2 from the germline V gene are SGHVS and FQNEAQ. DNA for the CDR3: TGTGCCAGCAGCTTAGCAGGGGGCGGATCACCCCTCCACTTT. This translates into CASSLAGGGSPLHF. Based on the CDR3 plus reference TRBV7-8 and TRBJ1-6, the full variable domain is GAGVSQSPRYKVAKRGQDVALRCDPISGHVSLFWYQQALGQGPEFLTYFQNEAQLDKSGLPSDRFFAERPEGSVSTLKIQRTQQEDSAVYLCASSLAGGGSPLHFGNGTRLTVT.

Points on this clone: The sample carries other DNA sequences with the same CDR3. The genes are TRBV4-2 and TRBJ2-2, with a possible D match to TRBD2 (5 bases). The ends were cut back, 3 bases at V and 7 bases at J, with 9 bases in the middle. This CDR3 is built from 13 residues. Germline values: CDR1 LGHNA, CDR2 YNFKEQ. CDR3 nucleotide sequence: TGTGCCAGCAGCCAGGGAGTCGGCGGGGAGCTGTTTTTT. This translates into CASSQGVGGELFF.